The 16 T cell receptor beta chains below all came from one sample that was sequenced in a study of cytomegalovirus exposure and HLA in healthy donors. PCR used 60 Vbeta primers and 13 Jbeta primers. Here immunoSEQ multiplex PCR was the method, and the copy in TCRdb shows in-frame clones only, minus some. The table records about 55,000 clones, 70% to 80% of them present only once. Sequenced material: PBMCs. Every receptor here comes from a female donor in good health and CMV-seronegative.

In regard to this clone: The junction shows a germline mismatch at one end, possibly a read error. V is TRBV25-1 and J is TRBJ1-6, with D unclear. The CDR3 runs to 15 residues. Germline V gene lookup returns CDR1 MGHDK and CDR2 SYGVNS. The CDR3 spells CASSEIDSHNSPLHF. As DNA, the CDR3 is TGTGCCAGCAGTGAAATCGACTCCCATAATTCACCCCTCCACTTT. Variable domain in full (rest from reference TRBV25-1 and TRBJ1-6): EADIYQTPRYLVIGTGKKITLECSQTMGHDKMYWYQQDPGMELHLIHYSYGVNSTEKGDLSSESTVSRIRTEHFPLTLESARPSHTSQYLCASSEIDSHNSPLHFGNGTRLTVT.

The table lists this clone with a few counts. The rearrangement joins TRBV19 to TRBJ2-6; D gene uncertain. The CDR3 has 16 amino acids. Trimming stripped 6 bases from V and 4 bases from J, with 16 bases between. CDR1 is LNHDA and CDR2 is SQIVND in the germline V gene (reference sequence). CDR3 amino acids: CASSPSYLSGANVLTF. The CDR3 region has the DNA TGTGCCAGTAGCCCTTCCTACTTATCCGGGGCCAACGTCCTGACTTTC.

The rearrangement uses TRBV19 and TRBJ1-5; D uncertain. CDR3 size: 17 residues. Germline V lookup: CDR1 LNHDA, CDR2 SQIVND (reference sequence). Trimming cost V 4 bases and J 0 bases, with 16 bases left between them. This chain's CDR3 is CASSTYSKLASNQPQHF. The DNA of the CDR3 is TGTGCCAGTAGTACATACAGTAAACTAGCTAGCAATCAGCCCCAGCATTTT.

The chain couples TRBV2 to TRBJ1-2; D is perhaps TRBD1 (6 bases). Trimming stripped 10 bases from V and 4 bases from J, with 10 bases between. Germline lookup yields CDR1 SNHLY and CDR2 FYNNEI. This CDR3 contains 11 residues. CDR3: CATGQRYGYTF. CDR3 sequence (DNA): TGTGCCACCGGACAGCGCTATGGCTACACCTTC.

About this clone: Other nucleotide sequences in the sample specify the same CDR3. The rearrangement uses TRBV5-1 and TRBJ1-2; D is unresolved. Germline assignment: CDR1 SGHRS and CDR2 YFSETQ. The CDR3 consists of 14 residues. V was shortened by 2 bases and J by 2 bases, with 10 bases between the two germline ends. The CDR3 DNA sequence: TGCGCCAGCAGCTTCTTGGCGGGGAACTATGGCTACACCTTC. Its protein product is CASSFLAGNYGYTF.

This chain joins TRBV6-5 and TRBJ2-5, with D possibly TRBD2 on 6 matching bases. The tail of the sequence fits TRBJ2-7 better, so the J call may be wrong. CDR1 is MNHEY and CDR2 is SVGAGI in the germline V gene. This CDR3 region has 13 residues. The CDR3 coding sequence is TGTGCCGCGGGACGCACACGCGCCTACGAGCAGTACTTC. Its translation is CAAGRTRAYEQYF.

This sequence joins TRBV27 and TRBJ1-2; 7 positions match TRBD1. Germline trimming cut 2 bases from V and 2 bases from J; bases unmatched to any gene: 5. This CDR3 has 15 amino acids. The germline CDR1 and CDR2 sequences are MNHEY and SMNVEV (reference sequence). For the CDR3, the DNA is TGTGCCAGCAGTTTAAAGGCAGGGGGAAACTATGGCTACACCTTC. This encodes CASSLKAGGNYGYTF.

This clone was detected only a few times. The chain joins TRBV18 to TRBJ1-6; the D is unclear. V lost 3 bases, J lost 5 bases, and 5 bases lay in between. Germline V gene sequence: CDR1 KGHSH, CDR2 LQKENI. The CDR3 runs to 13 residues. The CDR3 spells CASSPGDNSPLHF. In DNA, the CDR3 is TGTGCCAGCTCACCCGGGGATAATTCACCCCTCCACTTT. The whole variable domain, remainder taken from reference TRBV18 and TRBJ1-6, is NAGVMQNPRHLVRRRGQEARLRCSPMKGHSHVYWYRQLPEEGLKFMVYLQKENIIDESGMPKERFSAEFPKEGPSILRIQQVVRGDSAAYFCASSPGDNSPLHFGNGTRLTVT.

The CDR3 DNA reads TGTGCCAGCAGTGGATCTCGGGGCTCCTACGAGCAGTACTTC. Translating gives CASSGSRGSYEQYF. This chain uses TRBV7-9 with TRBJ2-7; tentative D call: TRBD2 (5 bases). V lost 6 bases to trimming and J lost 0 bases, with 12 bases between them. CDR3 length: 14 residues. Per germline, CDR1 SEHNR and CDR2 FQNEAQ (reference sequence). Full variable domain (rest looked up from reference TRBV7-9 and TRBJ2-7): DTGVSQNPRHKITKRGQNVTFRCDPISEHNRLYWYRQTLGQGPEFLTYFQNEAQLEKSRLLSDRFSAERPKGSFSTLEIQRTEQGDSAMYLCASSGSRGSYEQYFGPGTRLTVT.

V gene TRBV19 combines with J gene TRBJ1-2, with D possibly being TRBD1 (5 bases). The ends were cut back, 6 bases at V and 2 bases at J, with 13 bases in the middle. From germline, CDR1 is LNHDA and CDR2 SQIVND (reference sequence). The CDR3 consists of 14 residues. The CDR3 loop reads CASSSTERNYGYTF. The CDR3 DNA sequence: TGTGCCAGTAGCTCGACAGAGAGAAACTATGGCTACACCTTC.

The chain recombines TRBV7-2 with TRBJ1-5; a weak D match, TRBD1 (6 bases). Germline lookup yields CDR1 SGHTA and CDR2 FQGNSA. The CDR3 runs 14 residues. Trimming left V 5 bases short and J 3 bases short, with 11 bases between. Here the CDR3 DNA reads TGTGCCAGCAGCACCCGACAGGACAATCAGCCCCAGCATTTT. Translation gives CASSTRQDNQPQHF.

This clone was seen a handful of times. The chain joins TRBV4-2 to TRBJ2-2; D is possibly TRBD1 (6 bases). This CDR3 region has 14 residues. Trimming left V 1 base short and J 3 bases short, with 6 bases between. Germline V gene lookup returns CDR1 LGHNA and CDR2 YNFKEQ. CDR3 DNA sequence: TGTGCCAGCAGCCAAGGACAGGACACCGGGGAGCTGTTTTTT. Translating it yields CASSQGQDTGELFF.

The J gene is TRBJ1-1, the V gene TRBV19, with D possibly matching TRBD1 (5 bases). The CDR3 contains 14 residues. The germline V and J ends were trimmed by 4 bases and 6 bases, with 15 bases remaining between them. Germline V lookup: CDR1 LNHDA, CDR2 SQIVND (reference sequence). The CDR3 nucleotides are TGTGCCAGTAGTAGATCGTCCAGGGATCCTGAAGCTTTCTTT. Translated: CASSRSSRDPEAFF.

V is TRBV6-5 and J is TRBJ1-6, with TRBD1 as a possible D gene (6 bases). Germline values: CDR1 MNHEY, CDR2 SVGAGI. This CDR3 comprises 14 residues. Trimming stripped 3 bases from V and 8 bases from J, with 11 bases between. CDR3 sequence reads: CASSYNRDYSPLHF. The CDR3 bases are TGTGCCAGCAGTTATAACAGGGATTATTCACCCCTCCACTTT.

In this sample, this clone turned up once. CDR3 amino acids: CASKDRGIQYF. The CDR3 bases are TGTGCCAGCAAAGACAGGGGGATTCAGTACTTC. V usage is TRBV6-4 and J usage is TRBJ2-4; 9 bases are a match to TRBD1. The CDR3 loop spans 11 amino acids. Germline V gives CDR1 MRHNA, CDR2 SNTAGT. Trimming removed 7 bases from V and 10 bases from J; junction bases left unmatched: 2.

J is TRBJ1-1 and V is TRBV6-5; D not certain. The CDR3 has 11 residues. The germline V gene encodes CDR1 MNHEY and CDR2 SVGAGI. Trimming stripped 4 bases from V and 10 bases from J, with 10 bases between. DNA for the CDR3: TGTGCCAGCAGTTCGGAGAGCCGAGCTTTCTTT. This sequence encodes CASSSESRAFF.